A single sample is the source of the 25 T cell receptor beta chains below, sequenced in a study of cytomegalovirus exposure and HLA in healthy donors. 13 Jbeta primers and 60 Vbeta primers were used for the PCR. The repertoire was sequenced with immunoSEQ multiplex PCR; TCRdb's copy has only in-frame clones and lacks some. The sample holds some 120,000 clones, about 80% seen once. The sequenced material came from PBMCs. All receptors come from a man aged 35 to 55 in good health and CMV-seronegative.

The chain combines TRBV5-6 with TRBJ2-5; the D is unclear. Germline lookup yields CDR1 SGHDT and CDR2 YYEEEE. This CDR3 region has 14 residues. The ends were cut back, 1 base at V and 0 bases at J, with 7 bases in the middle. The CDR3 loop reads CASSLYDNQETQYF. In DNA, the CDR3 is TGTGCCAGCAGCTTGTATGACAACCAAGAGACCCAGTACTTC.

J is TRBJ1-6 and V is TRBV28, with TRBD1 identical over 7 bases. The germline gives CDR1 MDHEN, CDR2 SYDVKM. J gave up 6 bases and V 3 bases, and 5 bases lay outside the gene matches. The CDR3 covers 15 residues. The chain's CDR3 is CASSLADRANSPLHF. Here the CDR3 DNA reads TGTGCCAGCAGTTTGGCCGACAGGGCTAATTCACCCCTCCACTTT.

The chain is built from TRBV5-1 and TRBJ2-1; D is undetermined. This CDR3 spans 13 amino acids. Germline CDR1 reads SGHRS; CDR2 reads YFSETQ. The V end was cut by 4 bases, the J end by 4 bases, with 9 bases between. CDR3 loop: CASSQQVYNEQFF. The DNA for the CDR3 is TGCGCCAGCAGCCAGCAGGTTTACAATGAGCAGTTCTTC. Complete variable domain (other parts from reference TRBV5-1 and TRBJ2-1): KAGVTQTPRYLIKTRGQQVTLSCSPISGHRSVSWYQQTPGQGLQFLFEYFSETQRNKGNFPGRFSGRQFSNSRSEMNVSTLELGDSALYLCASSQQVYNEQFFGPGTRLTVL.

The CDR3 sequence: CAWSVAEGNTIYF. The DNA of the CDR3 is TGTGCCTGGAGTGTGGCAGAAGGAAACACCATATATTTT. The chain couples TRBV30 to TRBJ1-3, with unresolved D. Germline values: CDR1 GTSNPN, CDR2 SVGIG (reference sequence). Trimming shortened V by 0 bases and J by 4 bases, and 7 bases separated the two germline ends. The CDR3 totals 13 residues.

Only a few counts were recorded for this clone. This chain connects TRBV28 to TRBJ1-6; a weak D match, TRBD1 (6 bases). The CDR3 is 14 amino acids. CDR1 and CDR2 (germline): MDHEN, SYDVKM. Trimming shortened V by 2 bases and J by 6 bases, and 8 bases separated the two germline ends. For the CDR3, the DNA is TGTGCCAGCAGTTTAACAGGGATTAATTCACCCCTCCACTTT. Translated, it gives CASSLTGINSPLHF.

This clone was observed a single time. The genes are TRBV27 and TRBJ2-2; perhaps TRBD2 as D (5 bases). The CDR3 covers 13 residues. V was cut by 6 bases and J by 5 bases, with 10 bases left in between. Germline lookup yields CDR1 MNHEY and CDR2 SMNVEV (reference sequence). CDR3 in DNA: TGTGCCAGCAGGCCTCGGGGAACCGGGGAGCTGTTTTTT. It yields the protein CASRPRGTGELFF.

This clone came up once. The chain couples TRBV2 to TRBJ1-2, with D possibly being TRBD1 (5 bases). Trimming took 4 bases from V and 3 from J, leaving 9 bases between them. CDR1 is SNHLY and CDR2 is FYNNEI in the germline V gene. CDR3 length: 13 amino acids. The CDR3 protein is CASSADSDYGYTF. DNA of the CDR3: TGTGCCAGCAGTGCCGACAGCGACTATGGCTACACCTTC.

V usage is TRBV28 and J usage is TRBJ1-1; D possibly corresponds to TRBD1 (5 bases). Germline CDR1 reads MDHEN; CDR2 reads SYDVKM. The CDR3 extends over 13 amino acids. The V end was cut by 5 bases, the J end by 11 bases, with 18 bases between. The CDR3 DNA is TGTGCCAGCAGTATCCCGGACAAATTGGGGGCTTTCTTT. Its translation is CASSIPDKLGAFF.

The chain combines TRBV7-9 with TRBJ2-1; D may be TRBD2 (5 bases). Trimming left V 3 bases short and J 5 bases short, with 8 bases between. The CDR3 covers 13 residues. Looked up from germline, CDR1 is SEHNR and CDR2 is FQNEAQ (reference sequence). CDR3 DNA sequence: TGTGCCAGCAGCTTTTCGGGGAACAATGAGCAGTTCTTC. Translated, it gives CASSFSGNNEQFF. Variable domain in full (rest from reference TRBV7-9 and TRBJ2-1): DTGVSQNPRHKITKRGQNVTFRCDPISEHNRLYWYRQTLGQGPEFLTYFQNEAQLEKSRLLSDRFSAERPKGSFSTLEIQRTEQGDSAMYLCASSFSGNNEQFFGPGTRLTVL.

The V and J genes are TRBV6-1 and TRBJ1-6; TRBD1 might be the D (5 bases). V lost 4 bases and J lost 6, with 13 bases in between. This CDR3 is 15 amino acids long. CDR1 MNHNS and CDR2 SASEGT come from the germline V gene. CDR3 bases: TGTGCCAGCAGTGGGCCCAGGGCTTCTAATTCACCCCTCCACTTT. Translating gives CASSGPRASNSPLHF.

The chain employs TRBV28 and TRBJ2-7; possible D gene TRBD1, 6 bases. V shed 3 bases and J shed 0 bases, with 9 bases lying between them. This CDR3 is built from 14 residues. CDR1 is MDHEN and CDR2 is SYDVKM in the germline V gene. As DNA, the CDR3 is TGTGCCAGCAGTTTGACAGGAATCTCCTACGAGCAGTACTTC. The encoded protein is CASSLTGISYEQYF.

The J gene is TRBJ2-7, the V gene TRBV19; 8 positions agree with TRBD1. CDR1 is LNHDA and CDR2 is SQIVND in the germline V gene (reference sequence). The V segment lost 4 bases and the J segment 2 bases; nucleotides outside the gene matches: 7. The CDR3 contains 15 residues. CDR3 in amino acids: CASSRRTGIAYEQYF. The CDR3 DNA is TGTGCCAGTAGTAGAAGGACAGGGATTGCCTACGAGCAGTACTTC.

The chain links TRBV7-9 to TRBJ1-5, with D unresolved. CDR1 and CDR2 from the germline V gene are SEHNR and FQNEAQ (reference sequence). V was cut by 3 bases and J by 2 bases, with 5 bases left in between. The CDR3 contains 13 residues. CDR3 residues: CASSFEGNQPQHF. CDR3 coding DNA: TGTGCCAGCAGCTTTGAGGGCAATCAGCCCCAGCATTTT.

DNA of the CDR3: TGTGCCAGCAGTGAGCTTACAGGATCCCTCGGTTTCTCTGGGGCCAACGTCCTGACTTTC. Residues: CASSELTGSLGFSGANVLTF. This chain joins TRBV6-1 and TRBJ2-6; D may be TRBD1 (5 bases). V was trimmed by 3 bases and J by 0 bases, leaving 21 bases between them. This CDR3 spans 20 amino acids. Germline V CDR1 and CDR2: MNHNS, SASEGT.

This chain connects TRBV5-1 to TRBJ2-5; 10 positions match TRBD2. Per germline, CDR1 SGHRS and CDR2 YFSETQ. Losses at the gene ends were 0 bases for V and 2 bases for J; bases not matched to a gene: 1. CDR3 length: 15 residues. Written as DNA, the CDR3 is TGCGCCAGCAGCTTGGCTAGCGGGGGACAAGAGACCCAGTACTTC. This sequence encodes CASSLASGGQETQYF.

This chain joins TRBV5-1 and TRBJ2-7; D gene ambiguous. V lost 1 base and J lost 2, with 10 bases in between. Germline V gene lookup returns CDR1 SGHRS and CDR2 YFSETQ. The CDR3 extends over 14 amino acids. The chain's CDR3 is CASSLLGVTYEQYF. The DNA for the CDR3 is TGCGCCAGCAGCTTGTTGGGCGTTACCTACGAGCAGTACTTC.

This chain joins TRBV5-1 and TRBJ2-7, with 9 bases identical to TRBD2. The germline gives CDR1 SGHRS, CDR2 YFSETQ. The CDR3 sequence is 15 residues long. The junction had 7 bases not matched to a gene; V was cut back by 4 bases and J by 2 bases. The CDR3 DNA reads TGCGCCAGCAGCCTGGTAGCGGGGGATACCTACGAGCAGTACTTC. Protein: CASSLVAGDTYEQYF. Using reference TRBV5-1 and TRBJ2-7 for the parts outside the CDR3, the full variable domain is KAGVTQTPRYLIKTRGQQVTLSCSPISGHRSVSWYQQTPGQGLQFLFEYFSETQRNKGNFPGRFSGRQFSNSRSEMNVSTLELGDSALYLCASSLVAGDTYEQYFGPGTRLTVT.

The chain carries TRBV30 and TRBJ1-1; D perhaps matches TRBD1 (6 bases). V was cut by 3 bases and J by 6 bases, with 8 bases left in between. Germline V gives CDR1 GTSNPN, CDR2 SVGIG (reference sequence). The length of the CDR3 is 11 residues. This chain's CDR3 is CAWRQGAEAFF. CDR3 coding DNA: TGTGCCTGGAGACAGGGCGCTGAAGCTTTCTTT.

The V call is TRBV5-6, the J call TRBJ2-7; D is perhaps TRBD2 (5 bases). The CDR3 is 14 residues long. V was trimmed by 3 bases and J by 3 bases, leaving 13 bases between them. In germline, CDR1 is SGHDT, CDR2 YYEEEE. In nucleotides, the CDR3 is TGTGCCAGCAGCTCACGGACTCGCTACTACGAGCAGTACTTC. It translates to CASSSRTRYYEQYF.

This clone was detected only a few times. The chain couples TRBV29-1 to TRBJ1-5; D might be TRBD1 (5 bases). Trimming removed 7 bases from V and 4 bases from J, with 14 bases in between. Germline CDR1 reads SQVTM; CDR2 reads ANQGSEA. The CDR3 has 13 amino acids. The CDR3 is CSAGEQSNQPQHF. The CDR3, as DNA: TGCAGCGCGGGGGAGCAGTCAAATCAGCCCCAGCATTTT.

CDR3 region: CASSLGQPTYNEQFF. Here the CDR3 DNA reads TGTGCCAGCAGCTTAGGACAGCCAACCTACAATGAGCAGTTCTTC. The chain employs TRBV7-3 and TRBJ2-1, with TRBD1 as a possible D gene (6 bases). Germline values: CDR1 SGHTA, CDR2 FQGTGA. Trimming took 2 bases from V and 2 from J, leaving 10 bases between them. The CDR3 runs 15 residues.

V gene TRBV28 combines with J gene TRBJ2-3; 10 bases align to TRBD1. The CDR3 is made up of 13 amino acids. Germline-derived CDR1 and CDR2 are MDHEN and SYDVKM. V lost 6 bases, J lost 5 bases, and 2 bases stayed unmatched. For the CDR3, the DNA is TGTGCCAGCAGGACAGGGGGCGTAGATACGCAGTATTTT. This translates into CASRTGGVDTQYF.

The chain combines TRBV19 with TRBJ2-7, with 7 bases matching TRBD2. Germline values: CDR1 LNHDA, CDR2 SQIVND (reference sequence). After removal of 7 bases from V and 4 bases from J, the junction contained 7 bases not matched to a gene. The CDR3 contains 13 residues. Here the CDR3 reads CASTPGLGYEQYF. The DNA for the CDR3 is TGTGCCAGTACCCCTGGACTAGGATACGAGCAGTACTTC.

The chain employs TRBV19 and TRBJ1-5; the D is unclear. Germline V gives CDR1 LNHDA, CDR2 SQIVND (reference sequence). V lost 7 bases and J lost 3, with 13 bases in between. CDR3 length equals 14 residues. CDR3 sequence: CASTLAGFNQPQHF. CDR3 DNA sequence: TGTGCCAGTACCCTCGCGGGTTTCAATCAGCCCCAGCATTTT.

Notes on this clone: The sample contains more than one DNA sequence encoding this CDR3. The chain recombines TRBV7-2 with TRBJ1-1; no clear D gene. In germline, CDR1 is SGHTA, CDR2 FQGNSA. This CDR3 comprises 14 residues. Deletions cut 1 base from V and 1 base from J, with 7 bases between. DNA of the CDR3: TGTGCCAGCAGCTTAGTGACGGGGAACACTGAAGCTTTCTTT. Amino acid sequence: CASSLVTGNTEAFF.